This TCR beta chain comes out of a study of blood T cells in healthy people across ages. Turning to the study itself: About one barcoded beta molecule per two T cells was captured by template switching.

Notes on the study in general: Considered underestimates were the diversity estimates obtained from one million T cells. Age brought a roughly linear fall in TCR beta diversity measured per million T cells.

V lost 4 bases to trimming and J lost 10 bases; unmatched junction nucleotides: 6. CDR3 length: 14 amino acids. Germline CDR1 reads SNHLY; CDR2 reads FYNNEI. The total RNA that was extracted per sample amounted to at least 5 micrograms. Through a sample-barcoded 5' primer and a J-beta primer mix, a second PCR was run for roughly 7 to 11 cycles. Each CDR3 protein is one row after TCRdb ran MiXCR on the 5' RACE reads. The sample lists some 1.1 million distinct CDR3 sequences; around two fifths were seen once. This clonotype was detected a few times. The antigen is not known. Sequenced input: blood. The chain employs TRBV2 and TRBJ2-4, with 11 bases matching TRBD1. The origin of this receptor is a man aged 18 to 35 in good health. This CDR3 reads CASSALGQGDIQYF. DNA for the CDR3: TGTGCCAGCAGTGCATTGGGACAGGGGGATATTCAGTACTTC.